Each of the 29 T cell receptor beta chains below was sequenced from the same sample in a study of blood T cell repertoires in COVID-19. Clones were sequenced by immunoSEQ multiplex PCR, and TCRdb holds only the in-frame ones, with some missing. Of roughly 400,000 clones in the sample, approximately 87% were seen once. Sequenced material: peripheral blood. Source of these receptors: a woman aged 60-75 years with COVID-19, enrolled during active disease.

This chain uses TRBV20-1 with TRBJ1-1; D gene unclear. The CDR3 sequence is 11 residues long. Germline V gene data show CDR1 as DFQATT and CDR2 as SNEGSKA (reference sequence). The CDR3 DNA follows: TGCAGATCGCTCCGGGACACTGAAGCTTTCTTT. Encoded protein: CRSLRDTEAFF.

This chain joins TRBV4-2 and TRBJ2-1; D is uncertain. Germline V gives CDR1 LGHNA, CDR2 YNFKEQ. The CDR3 is 15 residues long. V lost 0 bases and J lost 5, with 11 bases in between. In DNA form, the CDR3 reads TGTGCCAGCAGCCAAGACCCCGGTCGGGACAATGAGCAGTTCTTC. Residues: CASSQDPGRDNEQFF.

In DNA form, the CDR3 reads TGTGCCAGTGGAGCCAGGTCAGGGCCATACAATGAGCAGTTCTTC. Amino acid sequence: CASGARSGPYNEQFF. The chain combines TRBV6-1 with TRBJ2-1; D may be TRBD1 (5 bases). CDR1 and CDR2 (germline): MNHNS, SASEGT. The CDR3 totals 15 residues. Trimming stripped 9 bases from V and 4 bases from J, with 19 bases between.

The chain employs TRBV4-2 and TRBJ2-7; 8 nucleotides match TRBD1. Germline-derived CDR1 and CDR2 are LGHNA and YNFKEQ. This CDR3 is built from 16 residues. The trim removed 0 bases at V and 3 bases at J, leaving 7 bases unmatched. CDR3 coding DNA: TGTGCCAGCAGCCAAGATCAGGCAGGGGGCGGCTACGAGCAGTACTTC. The encoded protein is CASSQDQAGGGYEQYF.

V gene TRBV5-5 combines with J gene TRBJ1-5, with D perhaps matching TRBD1 (6 bases). Germline CDR1 and CDR2: SGHKS and YYEKEE (reference sequence). The CDR3 has 15 residues. V was shortened by 1 base and J by 3 bases, with 11 bases between the two germline ends. The CDR3 region has the DNA TGTGCCAGCAGCTTGTACAGGGCCTCCAATCAGCCCCAGCATTTT. Residues: CASSLYRASNQPQHF.

The chain is built from TRBV7-3 and TRBJ1-1; TRBD1 matches 9 bases. V gave up 5 bases and J gave up 2 bases; unmatched junction bases: 18. Germline CDR1 is SGHTA and CDR2 is FQGTGA. The CDR3 consists of 19 residues. The CDR3, as DNA: TGTGCCAGCAGCGCCCAAAGTGCGACAGGGGGACAACTCAACACTGAAGCTTTCTTT. Translation gives CASSAQSATGGQLNTEAFF.

The V gene is TRBV6-5, the J gene TRBJ1-2; D gene ambiguous. Germline loops: CDR1 MNHEY, CDR2 SVGAGI. Trimming removed 7 bases at V and 2 bases at J, with 11 bases between. The CDR3 runs to 13 residues. The CDR3 DNA sequence: TGTGCCAGCACCTGGGCCGAAAACTATGGCTACACCTTC. It yields the protein CASTWAENYGYTF.

CDR3 amino acids: CASSQVEIRSNQPQHF. For the CDR3, the DNA is TGTGCCAGCAGCCAAGTCGAGATTCGGAGCAATCAGCCCCAGCATTTT. The gene calls are TRBV14 and TRBJ1-5; no clear D. The V end was cut by 1 base, the J end by 1 base, with 11 bases between. The CDR3 has 16 amino acids. The V gene's germline CDR1 is SGHDN and CDR2 FVKESK.

CDR3 protein: CAWSVTGDQPQHF. CDR3 nucleotides: TGTGCCTGGAGTGTAACAGGGGATCAGCCCCAGCATTTT. The V and J genes are TRBV30 and TRBJ1-5, with 7 nucleotides matching TRBD1. This CDR3 is 13 amino acids long. V gave up 0 bases and J gave up 5 bases; unmatched junction bases: 1. The germline CDR1 and CDR2 sequences are GTSNPN and SVGIG (reference sequence).

The chain employs TRBV27 and TRBJ1-2; 9 bases map to TRBD1. In germline, CDR1 is MNHEY, CDR2 SMNVEV (reference sequence). Trimming at V came to 6 bases and at J to 5 bases, leaving 7 bases not matched to a gene. The CDR3 is made up of 14 amino acids. CDR3 DNA: TGTGCCAGCAGACCCCGGGACAGGGTTTATGGCTACACCTTC. It yields the protein CASRPRDRVYGYTF.

The sample holds a few counts of this clone. The rearrangement uses TRBV5-4 and TRBJ2-2; tentatively, D is TRBD2 (6 bases). Looked up from germline, CDR1 is SGHNT and CDR2 is YYREEE (reference sequence). V lost 3 bases and J 7 bases, leaving 10 bases between the germline ends. The CDR3 is 13 residues long. The CDR3 nucleotides read TGTGCCAGCAGCTCTCTGGGGGGCGGGGAGCTGTTTTTT. This gives the protein CASSSLGGGELFF.

This rearrangement joins TRBV3-1 (or the pseudogene TRBV3-2) to TRBJ2-1; D possibly corresponds to TRBD2 (6 bases). Germline V gene data show CDR1 as LGHDT and CDR2 as YNNKEL (reference sequence). Trimming shortened V by 1 base and J by 2 bases, and 9 bases separated the two germline ends. This CDR3 is 15 amino acids long. The CDR3: CASSQVLAPYNEQFF. The CDR3, as DNA: TGTGCCAGCAGCCAAGTGCTAGCGCCCTACAATGAGCAGTTCTTC.

V and J are TRBV16 and TRBJ1-6; 10 bases are shared with TRBD1. CDR3 length: 15 residues. Unmatched junction bases numbered 8, after V lost 4 bases and J lost 11 bases. The germline gives CDR1 KGHSY, CDR2 FQNENV. CDR3 sequence: CASSLSGQGGAPLHF. Here the CDR3 DNA reads TGTGCCAGCAGCCTTTCCGGACAGGGGGGCGCACCCCTCCACTTT.

This rearrangement joins TRBV29-1 to TRBJ2-7, with 8 bases matching TRBD1. The CDR3 is made up of 12 amino acids. CDR1 and CDR2 (germline): SQVTM, ANQGSEA. The trim removed 7 bases at V and 2 bases at J, leaving 4 bases unmatched. The CDR3 reads CSAGDRTYEQYF. Written as DNA, the CDR3 is TGCAGCGCCGGGGACAGGACCTACGAGCAGTACTTC.

The chain is built from TRBV3-1 (or the pseudogene TRBV3-2) and TRBJ2-3; TRBD2 is a possible D gene (6 bases). CDR3 length: 17 amino acids. Trimming removed 1 base at V and 2 bases at J, with 16 bases between. Germline V gene lookup returns CDR1 LGHDT and CDR2 YNNKEL (reference sequence). Here the CDR3 reads CASSQGMAGRFTDTQYF. The CDR3 bases are TGTGCCAGCAGCCAAGGTATGGCGGGGAGATTCACAGATACGCAGTATTTT.

The chain links TRBV29-1 to TRBJ1-2; tentatively, D is TRBD1 (5 bases). The germline V gene has CDR1 SQVTM and CDR2 ANQGSEA. Between the trimmed V and J ends, which lost 7 bases and 5 bases, there was a span of 11 bases. This CDR3 comprises 11 residues. CDR3: CSGGTDYGYTF. The CDR3 coding sequence is TGCAGCGGCGGGACGGATTATGGCTACACCTTC.

The V gene is TRBV5-8, the J gene TRBJ1-1; D is unclear. The CDR3 runs 14 residues. V was clipped by 2 bases and J by 1 base, with 9 bases between them. Per germline, CDR1 SGHTS and CDR2 YDEGEE. The CDR3 sequence: CASSFLRGNTEAFF. As DNA, the CDR3 is TGTGCCAGCAGCTTCTTGAGAGGGAACACTGAAGCTTTCTTT.

The chain is built from TRBV2 and TRBJ1-1; the D is unclear. The CDR3 has 12 amino acids. Trimming pared 6 bases from V and 4 bases from J, leaving 9 bases between. CDR1 and CDR2 (germline): SNHLY, FYNNEI. In DNA form, the CDR3 reads TGTGCCAGCAGAGTTCGGGGCACTGAAGCTTTCTTT. This translates into CASRVRGTEAFF. Using reference TRBV2 and TRBJ1-1 for the parts outside the CDR3, the full variable domain is EPEVTQTPSHQVTQMGQEVILRCVPISNHLYFYWYRQILGQKVEFLVSFYNNEISEKSEIFDDQFSVERPDGSNFTLKIRSTKLEDSAMYFCASRVRGTEAFFGQGTRLTVV.

The rearrangement links TRBV28 to TRBJ1-1, with TRBD1 matching over 10 bases. This CDR3 is 15 amino acids long. CDR1 and CDR2 (germline): MDHEN, SYDVKM. The J segment lost 2 bases and the V segment lost 9 bases, leaving 9 bases of the junction unmatched. CDR3 residues: CASATGGALNTEAFF. The CDR3, as DNA: TGTGCCAGTGCGACAGGGGGCGCCTTAAACACTGAAGCTTTCTTT.

The V and J genes are TRBV28 and TRBJ1-2; TRBD1 is a possible D gene (6 bases). The germline V gene has CDR1 MDHEN and CDR2 SYDVKM. V was shortened by 3 bases and J by 4 bases, with 12 bases between the two germline ends. The CDR3 is made up of 14 amino acids. The CDR3 is CASSFGGAGYGYTF. The CDR3 DNA reads as TGTGCCAGCAGTTTTGGGGGCGCCGGCTATGGCTACACCTTC.

This clone was picked up a small number of times. The chain links TRBV29-1 to TRBJ1-2; 8 positions agree with TRBD1. Per the germline V gene, CDR1 is SQVTM and CDR2 is ANQGSEA. CDR3 length: 11 amino acids. Trimming cost V 7 bases and J 8 bases; bases outside gene matches: 6. DNA of the CDR3: TGCAGCGCCAGGACAGGGAGCGGCTACACCTTC. It codes for CSARTGSGYTF.

The chain links TRBV6-5 to TRBJ1-2; no definite D call. This CDR3 comprises 14 residues. V was shortened by 5 bases and J by 4 bases, with 14 bases between the two germline ends. CDR1 MNHEY and CDR2 SVGAGI come from the germline V gene. CDR3 DNA sequence: TGTGCCAGCAGTCGTTCTCGGGATGGCTATGGCTACACCTTC. Translation gives CASSRSRDGYGYTF.

This rearrangement joins TRBV27 to TRBJ2-7; weak D call: TRBD1 (5 bases). Germline CDR1 reads MNHEY; CDR2 reads SMNVEV (reference sequence). Trimming stripped 4 bases from V and 3 bases from J, with 10 bases between. CDR3 length equals 13 residues. The CDR3 bases are TGTGCCAGCAGTTCCGACAGACACTACGAGCAGTACTTC. The encoded protein is CASSSDRHYEQYF.

The rearrangement links TRBV7-2 to TRBJ2-7, with TRBD1 matching 8 bases. The CDR3 is 15 residues long. The V gene's germline CDR1 is SGHTA and CDR2 FQGNSA. V was clipped by 5 bases and J by 2 bases; unmatched bases: 8. CDR3 protein: CASSKRQGYPYEQYF. In DNA form, the CDR3 reads TGTGCCAGCAGCAAAAGACAGGGGTACCCCTACGAGCAGTACTTC.

The chain recombines TRBV11-1 with TRBJ1-1, with TRBD1 matching over 8 bases. Germline trimming cut 5 bases from V and 7 bases from J; bases unmatched to any gene: 6. This CDR3 has 13 residues. Germline V CDR1 and CDR2: SGHAT, FQDESV (reference sequence). CDR3 region: CASSPDRGSEAFF. CDR3 nucleotide sequence: TGTGCCAGCAGCCCAGACAGGGGAAGTGAAGCTTTCTTT.

In regard to this clone: Different DNA sequences within this sample yield the same CDR3. The rearrangement joins TRBV7-2 to TRBJ1-2; TRBD1 aligns across 8 bases. There are 13 residues in the CDR3. V gave up 5 bases and J gave up 6 bases; unmatched junction bases: 5. The germline V gene has CDR1 SGHTA and CDR2 FQGNSA. The CDR3 bases are TGTGCCAGCAGCCCCGACAGGGGAGATGGCTACACCTTC. Protein product: CASSPDRGDGYTF.

V gene TRBV7-3 combines with J gene TRBJ1-6, with D possibly being TRBD1 (6 bases). V dropped 5 bases and J dropped 10 bases, with 12 bases sitting between them. This CDR3 comprises 13 residues. The V gene's germline CDR1 is SGHTA and CDR2 FQGTGA. In DNA form, the CDR3 reads TGTGCCAGCAGCCGGGGAGGGGGATCACCCCTCCACTTT. Translated: CASSRGGGSPLHF.

In its sample, this clone was seen a few times. This chain links TRBV7-9 with TRBJ1-5, with a tentative D call TRBD1 (6 bases). This CDR3 region has 14 residues. The V end was cut by 4 bases, the J end by 4 bases, with 11 bases between. Germline V gives CDR1 SEHNR, CDR2 FQNEAQ (reference sequence). For the CDR3, the DNA is TGTGCCAGCAGCTGGCCAGGGGATAATCAGCCCCAGCATTTT. Amino acids: CASSWPGDNQPQHF.

V is TRBV19 and J is TRBJ2-4; D remains unclear. V lost 6 bases and J 4 bases, leaving 10 bases between the germline ends. This CDR3 has 13 residues. Germline CDR1 reads LNHDA; CDR2 reads SQIVND (reference sequence). The DNA for the CDR3 is TGTGCCAGTAGCCCGTGGGCTAAAAACATTCAGTACTTC. Its translation is CASSPWAKNIQYF.